This is a list of T cell receptor beta chains from one sample in a study of PD-1 blockade in classical Hodgkin lymphoma. Clones were sequenced by immunoSEQ multiplex PCR, and TCRdb holds only the in-frame ones, with some missing. The data show fewer than 20,000 clones, with around 72% seen just once and about 2% held by the top ten. Sequencing used CD4+ T cells from blood, obtained before the fourth cycle of nivolumab. These receptors were collected from a human donor with classical Hodgkin lymphoma. The CDR3 runs from the conserved cysteine through the conserved F or W. The D gene is left open where the match is weak. Clone size is stated in some rows and not others, as once, few, many or a class when expanded.

D	J	size	V	CDR3	DNA
TRBD2	TRBJ2-7	.	TRBV19	CASSITSGTTTYEQYF	TGTGCCAGTAGTATCACTTCCGGGACTACGACCTACGAGCAGTACTTC
.	TRBJ2-1	few	TRBV7-9	CASSLAYNEQFF	TGTGCCAGCAGCTTAGCCTACAATGAGCAGTTCTTC
.	TRBJ2-6	.	TRBV6-1	CASSDSSSGANVLTF	TGTGCCAGCAGTGACTCCAGCTCTGGGGCCAACGTCCTGACTTTC
.	TRBJ1-5	few	TRBV5-6	CASSLGGSNSNQPQHF	TGTGCCAGCAGCTTGGGAGGATCTAATAGCAATCAGCCCCAGCATTTT
.	TRBJ2-7	.	TRBV5-5	CASSLVGRANEQYF	TGTGCCAGCAGCTTGGTGGGCAGGGCCAACGAGCAGTACTTC
TRBD2	TRBJ2-5	.	TRBV10-3	CAISRVRLATGETQYF	TGTGCCATCAGTCGGGTCCGACTAGCCACCGGGGAGACCCAGTACTTC
TRBD1	TRBJ2-7	.	TRBV7-2	CASSLWGQGNSYEQYF	TGTGCCAGCAGCTTGTGGGGACAGGGAAACTCCTACGAGCAGTACTTC
.	TRBJ1-5	.	TRBV6-5	CASSYSRPGNQPQHF	TGTGCCAGCAGTTACTCGAGGCCTGGCAATCAGCCCCAGCATTTT
.	TRBJ2-7	.	TRBV30	CAWSEDTGNEQYF	TGTGCCTGGAGTGAGGACACCGGGAACGAGCAGTACTTC
TRBD2	TRBJ2-3	.	TRBV30	CAGAGGSTDTQYF	TGTGCCGGAGCGGGAGGGAGCACAGATACGCAGTATTTT
TRBD2	TRBJ2-1	.	TRBV6-1	CASSEVGTSGSGQDRQFF	TGTGCCAGCAGTGAAGTGGGGACTAGCGGGAGTGGGCAGGATAGGCAGTTCTTC